This T cell receptor beta chain was sequenced during a study of cytomegalovirus exposure and HLA in healthy donors. In the study overall: Falling in the Caucasian-associated ancestry cluster were about four fifths of approximately 400 genotyped donors. Broader study findings: The study flagged approximately 180 TCR beta chains as cytomegalovirus-associated. DRB1 had the most TCR associations and HLA-C the fewest, a later analysis found, with rates varying by HLA locus.

Use of 60 Vbeta and 13 Jbeta primers characterized the PCR. Sequenced by immunoSEQ multiplex PCR; TCRdb stores in-frame clones only, minus some. This table has tens of thousands of clones, 78% appearing once. Germline CDR1 is MNHNS and CDR2 is SASEGT. The CDR3 is 11 residues long. The trim removed 6 bases at V and 6 bases at J, leaving 0 bases unmatched. The sample holds a few counts of this clone. The antigen remains unidentified. Input material: PBMCs. The gene calls are TRBV6-1 and TRBJ2-7; 9 bases are a match to TRBD1. This receptor was taken from a male donor in good health and CMV-seropositive. This CDR3 is CASRDRGEQYF. The CDR3 nucleotides are TGTGCCAGCAGGGACAGGGGCGAGCAGTACTTC.